A selection of T cell receptor beta chains follows, all from one sample in a study of blood T cell repertoires in COVID-19. The protocol was immunoSEQ multiplex PCR, while the TCRdb copy is restricted to in-frame clones and leaves out a portion. The profile shows 150,000 to 200,000 clones, more than 75% of them singletons. Sequencing used peripheral blood. The receptor set was obtained from a middle-aged man with active or convalescent COVID-19. Both conserved end residues are trimmed from each CDR3. Fields, in order: V gene, J gene, D gene, CDR3 protein. D genes are given only for firm matches.

>TRBV5-1|TRBJ2-7|TRBD1
ASRTGQGYEQY
>TRBV6-5|TRBJ2-1|-
ASSLQGEGGNEQF
>TRBV30|TRBJ2-7|-
ALTTSNYEQY
>TRBV6-5|TRBJ1-1|TRBD1
ASSTMTGAGTEAF
>TRBV2|TRBJ1-3|-
ASSEQRASGNTIY
>TRBV2|TRBJ1-1|TRBD1
ASRDDQGAEAF
>TRBV18|TRBJ2-3|TRBD2
ASSPPGLAGVTDTQY
>TRBV2|TRBJ1-2|TRBD1
ASSVTGVYGYT
>TRBV5-4|TRBJ1-1|-
ASSSSGTAGGTEAF
>TRBV7-2|TRBJ1-1|-
ASRPEGLVEAF
>TRBV9|TRBJ1-3|TRBD1
ASSVTGVSGNTIY
>TRBV5-1|TRBJ2-5|-
ASSLQDNRQETQY
>TRBV7-2|TRBJ2-3|TRBD2
ASSLRRGGHDTQY
>TRBV2|TRBJ2-2|TRBD1
ASRGQGDTGELF
>TRBV6-5|TRBJ2-1|TRBD1
ASRGLNEQF
>TRBV7-2|TRBJ1-1|TRBD1
ASSWNQQGGTEAF
>TRBV5-1|TRBJ2-7|-
ASSGRAGYEQY
>TRBV9|TRBJ2-5|-
ASSVELSETQY
>TRBV27|TRBJ1-2|-
ASSLIGVGGYT
>TRBV7-5|TRBJ2-2|-
VRSYPPGKGNGELF
>TRBV28|TRBJ1-2|-
AVIERQEHYGYT
>TRBV19|TRBJ2-1|-
ASSIGRVQF
>TRBV28|TRBJ2-6|TRBD1
ASAPLGQGASGANVLT
>TRBV28|TRBJ1-5|-
ASSPHTGHQPQH
>TRBV25-1|TRBJ1-3|TRBD1
ASSERTGTASGNTIY
>TRBV6-5|TRBJ2-1|TRBD2
ASSRLAGGEQF
>TRBV30|TRBJ2-7|TRBD2
AWSHRGLAGALEQY
>TRBV7-3|TRBJ2-2|-
ASSLERMNTGELF
>TRBV2|TRBJ1-2|-
ASSARQTTPLNYGYT
>TRBV4-1|TRBJ1-4|-
ASSPGEEGLGEKLF
>TRBV9|TRBJ2-7|TRBD2
ASSVGGGTYEQY
>TRBV11-1|TRBJ2-3|-
ASSHEDSAQY
>TRBV5-4|TRBJ1-2|TRBD1
ASSGGTGAYGYT
>TRBV7-2|TRBJ1-3|-
ASSLAGRAGNTIY
>TRBV6-5|TRBJ1-1|TRBD1
ASSSQTGPTEAF
>TRBV4-1|TRBJ2-7|-
ASSQDSGGTPYEQY
>TRBV7-2|TRBJ1-2|-
ASSLGPSGGNGYT
>TRBV5-1|TRBJ1-1|TRBD1
ASSSDRGSWPEAF
>TRBV11-2|TRBJ2-1|-
ASSLTLINEQF
>TRBV7-3|TRBJ2-4|-
ASSLTWQGMRNIQY
>TRBV2|TRBJ1-5|TRBD1
ASSELAGGINQPQH
>TRBV7-3|TRBJ2-1|TRBD1
ASSLGTGSYNEQF
>TRBV6-5|TRBJ1-5|TRBD1
ASHGQVNQPQH
>TRBV6-5|TRBJ1-2|-
ASSYGGGDYGYT
>TRBV6-5|TRBJ2-7|-
ASRATHYEQY
>TRBV23-1|TRBJ1-1|-
ASSQVPGQNTEAF
>TRBV9|TRBJ2-7|-
ASSGGGLVGEQY
>TRBV2|TRBJ1-4|TRBD1
ASKTGTGAEKLF
>TRBV6-5|TRBJ2-6|-
ASRRQVPGANVLT
>TRBV4-3|TRBJ2-2|-
ASSQEARRALFNTGELF
>TRBV7-9|TRBJ2-7|-
ASSNRQASPYEQY
>TRBV5-8|TRBJ2-5|-
ASSPLQETQY
>TRBV27|TRBJ1-1|-
ASSLGFRDTEAF